A selection of T cell receptor beta chains follows, all from one sample in a study of cytomegalovirus exposure and HLA in healthy donors. TCRdb keeps only in-frame clones here, not all; method: immunoSEQ multiplex PCR. The sample has approximately 92,000 clones, approximately 70% seen once. Source material: PBMCs. The receptors come from a man aged 55 to 69 in good health and CMV-seronegative. Both conserved end residues are trimmed from each CDR3. Each record gives: V gene, CDR3 protein.

TRBV7-2,ASSPTGGPYEQY
TRBV10-2,ASRASGGNYNEQF
TRBV7-7,ASSLLEAGELF
TRBV6-6,ASSRLAGTYEQY
TRBV6-5,ASSYDREAGFGYT
TRBV11-2,ASSDPNFPYEQY
TRBV18,ASSPPGQGRQNTEAF
TRBV7-2,ASRAGTSGGNEQF
TRBV4-1,ASSQPRTPSSYEQY
TRBV7-7,ASSPPGIGETQY
TRBV28,ASSPQTSGVSYEQY
TRBV11-2,ASSPRQGNNSPLH
TRBV6-1,ASSERRDSTNQPQH
TRBV7-2,ASSFPGLAGVVDTQY
TRBV11-2,ASSFPGVDTEAF
TRBV13,ASSFSGSLDNEQF
TRBV19,ASIRGYTEAF
TRBV5-6,ASSLGGAGPSNQPQH
TRBV30,AWSRGRERVNTDTQY
TRBV5-1,ASRGGMTGPDTQY
TRBV27,ASRPIPGQNEKLF
TRBV7-2,ASSFTIAGAGEQY
TRBV5-1,ASSSRTGEYEKLF
TRBV6-5,ASSYAGQTTGNTIY
TRBV28,ASSSGQVYGYT
TRBV19,ASRTSDRDQPQH
TRBV6-5,ASTSSGGSQY
TRBV6-6,ASRPGLAGGLYEQY
TRBV11-2,ASSLAAGFNYGYT
TRBV4-3,ASSQPTGVGGELF
TRBV29-1,SAATGTSGGNEQF
TRBV4-3,ASSQGAREGYGYT
TRBV5-1,ASSPDSVGSSYEQY
TRBV30,AWSAGTAYNEQF
TRBV29-1,SVYYGTSGTLEQF
TRBV7-9,ASSLAARGTDQPQH
TRBV7-2,ASSSGTGSGANVLT
TRBV5-1,ASSLSGSSTYEQY
TRBV20-1,SGTPQETQY
TRBV27,ASSLRGRTNEKLF
TRBV7-2,ASSWGTGRGQPQH
TRBV5-1,ASSLLAGEETQY
TRBV27,ASSSWDSWGSGANVLT
TRBV10-3,AISVAENTEAF
TRBV5-1,ASSLETGVTGELF
TRBV2,ASTVAASTDTQY
TRBV6-5,ASSESGGGDEQF
TRBV28,ASSSSPLNYGYT
TRBV5-5,ASTGGQVTDTQY